A selection of T cell receptor beta chains follows, all from one sample in a study of blood T cell repertoires in COVID-19. Sequencing was performed with immunoSEQ multiplex PCR; in TCRdb, only in-frame clones are kept and a portion is missing. The sample lists roughly 190,000 clones; approximately 90% were seen once. The source material was PBMCs or T cells enriched from blood (not recorded which). The receptor set was obtained from a woman younger than 35 who had recovered from COVID-19. The CDR3 runs from the conserved cysteine through the conserved F or W. A D gene is named only where the DNA matches it firmly. The listing skips clone size in some rows; elsewhere it reads once, few, many or a size class.

V gene: TRBV19
clone size: -
CDR3 length: 11
D gene: -
J gene: TRBJ2-1
CDR3 DNA: TGTGCCAGTAGACAGGGAAATGAGCAGTTCTTC
CDR3 protein: CASRQGNEQFF

V gene: TRBV5-1
clone size: -
CDR3 length: 14
D gene: -
J gene: TRBJ1-4
CDR3 DNA: TGCGCCAGCAGCGACGGGGTCTTAGGGGAAAAACTGTTTTTT
CDR3 protein: CASSDGVLGEKLFF

V gene: TRBV19
clone size: -
CDR3 length: 14
D gene: -
J gene: TRBJ2-3
CDR3 DNA: TGTGCCAGTAGTATATTTTTTAGAACAGATACGCAGTATTTT
CDR3 protein: CASSIFFRTDTQYF

V gene: TRBV18
clone size: -
CDR3 length: 14
D gene: -
J gene: TRBJ1-3
CDR3 DNA: TGTGCCAGCTCGGGGCAGCTTTCTGGAAACACCATATATTTT
CDR3 protein: CASSGQLSGNTIYF

V gene: TRBV18
clone size: -
CDR3 length: 18
D gene: TRBD1
J gene: TRBJ1-2
CDR3 DNA: TGTGCCAGCTCACCATCCTTGACCGGGACAGGGGTCGACTATGGCTACACCTTC
CDR3 protein: CASSPSLTGTGVDYGYTF

V gene: TRBV5-6
clone size: -
CDR3 length: 15
D gene: -
J gene: TRBJ2-1
CDR3 DNA: TGTGCCAGCAGCTTGGGGGGAGATTCCTACAATGAGCAGTTCTTC
CDR3 protein: CASSLGGDSYNEQFF

V gene: TRBV27
clone size: once
CDR3 length: 13
D gene: -
J gene: TRBJ2-7
CDR3 DNA: TGTGCCAGCAGTTTGACTGGGTTAGACGAGCAGTACTTC
CDR3 protein: CASSLTGLDEQYF

V gene: TRBV7-9
clone size: -
CDR3 length: 12
D gene: -
J gene: TRBJ2-1
CDR3 DNA: TGTGCCACCCCCCTTGCGGGGAATGAGCAGTTCTTC
CDR3 protein: CATPLAGNEQFF

V gene: TRBV6-5
clone size: -
CDR3 length: 13
D gene: -
J gene: TRBJ1-1
CDR3 DNA: TGTGCCAGCAGTTACGGCAGGAACACTGAAGCTTTCTTT
CDR3 protein: CASSYGRNTEAFF

V gene: TRBV15
clone size: -
CDR3 length: 15
D gene: TRBD2
J gene: TRBJ2-1
CDR3 DNA: TGTGCCACCAGCAGACTAGCGGGTTCCTACAATGAGCAGTTCTTC
CDR3 protein: CATSRLAGSYNEQFF

V gene: TRBV11-3
clone size: once
CDR3 length: 20
D gene: TRBD2
J gene: TRBJ2-1
CDR3 DNA: TGTGCCAGCAGCTTAGACCCCGGGACTAGCGGGAGATTGTCCTACAATGAGCAGTTCTTC
CDR3 protein: CASSLDPGTSGRLSYNEQFF

V gene: TRBV6-5
clone size: -
CDR3 length: 14
D gene: -
J gene: TRBJ1-2
CDR3 DNA: TGTGCCAGCAGTCCGGGGGGAGCTAACTATGGCTACACCTTC
CDR3 protein: CASSPGGANYGYTF

V gene: TRBV7-9
clone size: -
CDR3 length: 15
D gene: TRBD1
J gene: TRBJ1-2
CDR3 DNA: TGTGCCAGCAGCTTTGGCAGGGGGCGCGCGGGTGGCTACACCTTC
CDR3 protein: CASSFGRGRAGGYTF

V gene: TRBV2
clone size: -
CDR3 length: 14
D gene: TRBD2
J gene: TRBJ2-5
CDR3 DNA: TGTGCCAGCTCCCAAGCGGGGACTAGGGAGACCCAGTACTTC
CDR3 protein: CASSQAGTRETQYF

V gene: TRBV6-1
clone size: -
CDR3 length: 17
D gene: -
J gene: TRBJ2-3
CDR3 DNA: TGTGCCAGCAGTGAAGCGGGCGGGGGCGACTCGACAGATACGCAGTATTTT
CDR3 protein: CASSEAGGGDSTDTQYF

V gene: TRBV2
clone size: -
CDR3 length: 15
D gene: -
J gene: TRBJ2-3
CDR3 DNA: TGTGCCGGGGCCGGGCGGACCACCGGCACAGATACGCAGTATTTT
CDR3 protein: CAGAGRTTGTDTQYF

V gene: TRBV15
clone size: -
CDR3 length: 15
D gene: TRBD2
J gene: TRBJ2-2
CDR3 DNA: TGTGCCACCAGCAGAGGACTAGCAGCCACCGGGGAGCTGTTTTTT
CDR3 protein: CATSRGLAATGELFF

V gene: TRBV4-1
clone size: -
CDR3 length: 18
D gene: -
J gene: TRBJ1-4
CDR3 DNA: TGCGCCAGCAGCCAGCCTTCAACTTGGGGGGGACCTAATGAAAAACTGTTTTTT
CDR3 protein: CASSQPSTWGGPNEKLFF

V gene: TRBV7-9
clone size: -
CDR3 length: 13
D gene: -
J gene: TRBJ2-7
CDR3 DNA: TGTGCCAGCCAGCAAGACAGAACCTACGAGCAGTACTTC
CDR3 protein: CASQQDRTYEQYF

V gene: TRBV28
clone size: -
CDR3 length: 15
D gene: TRBD1
J gene: TRBJ2-1
CDR3 DNA: TGTGCCAGCAGCTACCCGATAGGACAGGCTGCTGAGCAGTTCTTC
CDR3 protein: CASSYPIGQAAEQFF

V gene: TRBV3-1/TRBV3-2
clone size: -
CDR3 length: 14
D gene: TRBD2
J gene: TRBJ2-1
CDR3 DNA: TGTGCCAGCAGCCGAGCGGGATCGGACAATGAGCAGTTCTTC
CDR3 protein: CASSRAGSDNEQFF

V gene: TRBV4-3
clone size: once
CDR3 length: 19
D gene: TRBD2
J gene: TRBJ2-3
CDR3 DNA: TGCGCCAGCAGCCAAGATCTTGGGCCCCTAGCGGAATCAACAGATACGCAGTATTTT
CDR3 protein: CASSQDLGPLAESTDTQYF

V gene: TRBV28
clone size: -
CDR3 length: 14
D gene: TRBD1
J gene: TRBJ2-1
CDR3 DNA: TGTGCCAGCAGCCCGGACAGGGTAATTCATGAGCAGTTCTTC
CDR3 protein: CASSPDRVIHEQFF

V gene: TRBV6-2/TRBV6-3
clone size: -
CDR3 length: 14
D gene: TRBD2
J gene: TRBJ2-1
CDR3 DNA: TGTGCCAGCAGCAAGCGGGATAGCTACAATGAGCAGTTCTTC
CDR3 protein: CASSKRDSYNEQFF

V gene: TRBV5-3
clone size: -
CDR3 length: 15
D gene: TRBD1
J gene: TRBJ1-4
CDR3 DNA: TGTGCCAGAAGCTTGGGACAGGGGGCTAATGAAAAACTGTTTTTT
CDR3 protein: CARSLGQGANEKLFF

V gene: TRBV5-1
clone size: -
CDR3 length: 16
D gene: TRBD2
J gene: TRBJ2-1
CDR3 DNA: TGCGCCAGCAGCTTTACTAGCGGGGGCTCCTACAATGAGCAGTTCTTC
CDR3 protein: CASSFTSGGSYNEQFF

V gene: TRBV19
clone size: once
CDR3 length: 13
D gene: -
J gene: TRBJ1-2
CDR3 DNA: TGTGCCAGTAGCAGGACAGTTTCCTATGGCTACACCTTC
CDR3 protein: CASSRTVSYGYTF

V gene: TRBV5-1
clone size: once
CDR3 length: 14
D gene: -
J gene: TRBJ2-2
CDR3 DNA: TGCGCCAGCTACGAGGGGGGGGACACCGGGGAGCTGTTTTTT
CDR3 protein: CASYEGGDTGELFF

V gene: TRBV16
clone size: -
CDR3 length: 15
D gene: -
J gene: TRBJ1-3
CDR3 DNA: TGTGCCAGCAGCCAATCGCGGGTTTCTGGAAACACCATATATTTT
CDR3 protein: CASSQSRVSGNTIYF

V gene: TRBV2
clone size: -
CDR3 length: 15
D gene: TRBD1
J gene: TRBJ2-1
CDR3 DNA: TGTGCCAGCAGGGTGGGGACAGGGTCCTACAATGAGCAGTTCTTC
CDR3 protein: CASRVGTGSYNEQFF

V gene: TRBV10-1
clone size: -
CDR3 length: 18
D gene: -
J gene: TRBJ2-7
CDR3 DNA: TGCGCCAGCAGTGAAACAGGACGCATTAGGACGCCAAGCTACGAGCAGTACTTC
CDR3 protein: CASSETGRIRTPSYEQYF

V gene: TRBV28
clone size: once
CDR3 length: 14
D gene: TRBD1
J gene: TRBJ2-1
CDR3 DNA: TGTGCCAGCAGAGCCGGGACAGGCAGTAGTGAGCAGTTCTTC
CDR3 protein: CASRAGTGSSEQFF